The 10 T cell receptor beta chains below all came from one sample that was sequenced in a study of shared clonotypes between healthy human individuals. Produced via immunoSEQ multiplex PCR; TCRdb's table is partial and in-frame only. The sample yields about 1.9 million clones, about 93% seen once. Naive CD8 cells comprised CD45RO-negative, CCR7-positively selected cells, excluding terminally differentiated effector memory CD45RA+ cells. Sequenced material: naive CD8+ T cells from PBMCs. The source is a man aged 18-30 years in good health. Some clones in this sample may be carry-over from other donors' samples.

The J gene is TRBJ2-1, the V gene TRBV30, with 9 bases matching TRBD1. This CDR3 comprises 14 residues. Per germline, CDR1 GTSNPN and CDR2 SVGIG (reference sequence). The junction had 3 bases not matched to a gene; V was cut back by 2 bases and J by 4 bases. The CDR3 is CAWSPGQGYNEQFF. CDR3 nucleotides: TGTGCCTGGAGTCCGGGACAGGGTTACAATGAGCAGTTCTTC.

This chain connects TRBV2 to TRBJ1-3; D ambiguous. The CDR3 is made up of 15 amino acids. Germline values: CDR1 SNHLY, CDR2 FYNNEI. The V and J ends lost 7 bases and 9 bases respectively, with 22 bases between them. The CDR3 region has the DNA TGTGCCAGCACCCAAAGGGAGGGTAAGGGCGGCACCATATATTTT. It codes for CASTQREGKGGTIYF.

This chain connects TRBV2 to TRBJ2-5; possible D gene TRBD2, 6 bases. Germline loops: CDR1 SNHLY, CDR2 FYNNEI. The CDR3 consists of 16 residues. Trimming cost V 2 bases and J 2 bases, with 15 bases left between them. CDR3 bases: TGTGCCAGCAGTGAAAGGTTAGCGGTGTTTCAAGAGACCCAGTACTTC. Translated, it gives CASSERLAVFQETQYF.

This clone was picked up one time. The chain recombines TRBV19 with TRBJ1-1; 8 bases are shared with TRBD1. The CDR3 totals 16 residues. Germline CDR1 LNHDA, CDR2 SQIVND (reference sequence). Trimming cost V 5 bases and J 4 bases; bases outside gene matches: 12. The CDR3 spells CASSPRTGKSSTEAFF. DNA of the CDR3: TGTGCCAGTAGTCCTCGGACAGGGAAATCTAGCACTGAAGCTTTCTTT. The full variable domain, rest sourced from reference TRBV19 and TRBJ1-1, is DGGITQSPKYLFRKEGQNVTLSCEQNLNHDAMYWYRQDPGQGLRLIYYSQIVNDFQKGDIAEGYSVSREKKESFPLTVTSAQKNPTAFYLCASSPRTGKSSTEAFFGQGTRLTVV.

The chain couples TRBV25-1 to TRBJ1-4; D not resolved. V was pared by 2 bases and J by 6 bases, with 13 bases between. Per germline, CDR1 MGHDK and CDR2 SYGVNS. The CDR3 has 15 residues. The CDR3 region is CASSELSGTHEKLFF. The DNA for the CDR3 is TGTGCCAGCAGTGAACTCTCAGGAACCCATGAAAAACTGTTTTTT.

The J gene is TRBJ1-1, the V gene TRBV7-9; 7 bases are shared with TRBD1. After removal of 3 bases from V and 4 bases from J, the junction contained 11 bases not matched to a gene. This CDR3 is built from 16 residues. The germline V gene encodes CDR1 SEHNR and CDR2 FQNEAQ (reference sequence). The CDR3 nucleotides are TGTGCCAGCAGCTTCGGACAGGCGCAACGAGGCACTGAAGCTTTCTTT. Translated: CASSFGQAQRGTEAFF.

The chain uses TRBV5-6 and TRBJ2-7; D possibly matches TRBD1 or TRBD2 (6 bases each). V was trimmed by 4 bases and J by 4 bases, leaving 21 bases between them. This CDR3 has 16 amino acids. Germline CDR1 is SGHDT and CDR2 is YYEEEE. The CDR3 nucleotides are TGTGCCAGCAGCCCTACTCGCGGGACAAGCTATTACGAGCAGTACTTC. It codes for CASSPTRGTSYYEQYF.

This clone was detected only a few times. Other DNA sequences of this sample code for an identical CDR3. The chain couples TRBV28 to TRBJ2-2; D is undetermined. V dropped 5 bases and J dropped 3 bases, with 4 bases sitting between them. The germline gives CDR1 MDHEN, CDR2 SYDVKM. This CDR3 spans 12 amino acids. CDR3 protein: CASSPHTGELFF. The CDR3 bases are TGTGCCAGCAGTCCTCACACCGGGGAGCTGTTTTTT.

The chain employs TRBV5-6 and TRBJ2-1; no clear D gene. CDR1 is SGHDT, CDR2 YYEEEE, per germline. The CDR3 covers 13 residues. The V end was cut by 3 bases, the J end by 6 bases, with 10 bases between. The CDR3 protein is CASSYHSPNEQFF. CDR3 in DNA: TGTGCCAGCAGCTATCACAGTCCCAATGAGCAGTTCTTC. Full variable domain (outside the CDR3, taken from reference TRBV5-6 and TRBJ2-1): DAGVTQSPTHLIKTRGQQVTLRCSPKSGHDTVSWYQQALGQGPQFIFQYYEEEERQRGNFPDRFSGHQFPNYSSELNVNALLLGDSALYLCASSYHSPNEQFFGPGTRLTVL.

The rearrangement links TRBV13 to TRBJ1-4, with D perhaps TRBD1 (5 bases). The CDR3 is 16 residues long. Germline CDR1 and CDR2: PRHDT and FYEKMQ (reference sequence). The V end was cut by 2 bases, the J end by 4 bases, with 14 bases between. CDR3 loop: CASSLTITGLNEKLFF. CDR3 bases: TGTGCCAGCAGCTTAACAATTACAGGCCTTAATGAAAAACTGTTTTTT.